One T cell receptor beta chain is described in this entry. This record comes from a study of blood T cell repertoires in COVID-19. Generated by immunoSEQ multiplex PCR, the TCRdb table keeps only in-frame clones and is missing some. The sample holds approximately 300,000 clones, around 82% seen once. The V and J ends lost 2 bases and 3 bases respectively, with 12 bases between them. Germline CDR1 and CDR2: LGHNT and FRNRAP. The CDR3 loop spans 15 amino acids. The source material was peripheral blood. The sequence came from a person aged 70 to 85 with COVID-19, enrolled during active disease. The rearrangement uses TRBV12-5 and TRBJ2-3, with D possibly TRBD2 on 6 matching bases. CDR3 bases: TGTGCTAGTGGTTTGAGTGGGAGGCCTACAGATACGCAGTATTTT. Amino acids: CASGLSGRPTDTQYF.